This T cell receptor (beta chain) was identified during a study of cytomegalovirus exposure and HLA in healthy donors. Study-level points and caveats: According to a subsequent analysis, TCR clusters identified in the first cohort showed a tendency to co-occur across the approximately 120 validation repertoires.

Comment on this clone: What it binds is unknown.

The table came from immunoSEQ multiplex PCR; TCRdb's copy has only in-frame clones and leaves some out. The sample includes about 130,000 clones, 85% to 90% seen only once; the top ten take around 1.3%. Germline lookup yields CDR1 KGHSH and CDR2 LQKENI. There are 14 residues in the CDR3. V was trimmed by 4 bases and J by 2 bases, leaving 11 bases between them. The sequenced sample consisted of PBMCs. This TCR came from a woman aged 18-30 years in good health and CMV-seronegative. The rearrangement joins TRBV18 to TRBJ1-2; D is possibly TRBD1 (6 bases). This CDR3 is CASSRLDRNYGYTF. CDR3 coding DNA: TGTGCCAGCTCACGTCTGGACAGAAACTATGGCTACACCTTC.